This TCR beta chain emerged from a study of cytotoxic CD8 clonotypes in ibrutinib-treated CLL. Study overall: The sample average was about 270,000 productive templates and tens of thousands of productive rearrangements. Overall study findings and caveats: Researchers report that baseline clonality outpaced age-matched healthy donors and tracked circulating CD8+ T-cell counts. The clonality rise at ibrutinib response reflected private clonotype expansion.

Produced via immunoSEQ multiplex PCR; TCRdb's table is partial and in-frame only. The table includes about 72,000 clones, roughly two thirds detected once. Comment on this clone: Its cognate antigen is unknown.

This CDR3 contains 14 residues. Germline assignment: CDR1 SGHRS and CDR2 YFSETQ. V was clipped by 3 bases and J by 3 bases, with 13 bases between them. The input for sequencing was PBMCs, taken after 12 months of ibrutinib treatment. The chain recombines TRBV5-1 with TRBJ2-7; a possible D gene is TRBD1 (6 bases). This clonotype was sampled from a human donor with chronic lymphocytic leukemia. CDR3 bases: TGCGCCAGCAGCTACCCCGGGGACAACTACGAGCAGTACTTC. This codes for CASSYPGDNYEQYF.